These T cell receptor beta chains were read from a single sample in a study of blood T cell repertoires in COVID-19. Generated by immunoSEQ multiplex PCR, the TCRdb table keeps only in-frame clones and is missing some. The sample has approximately 340,000 clones, 87% seen once; the top ten hold roughly 8.9%. What was sequenced was peripheral blood. Receptors were obtained from a man aged 25-45 years with COVID-19, enrolled during active disease. CDR3s include the opening cysteine and the closing phenylalanine or tryptophan. Fields, in order: clone size, V gene, D gene, J gene, CDR3 DNA, CDR3 protein. D genes are given only for firm matches. Clone size is given for some rows only: seen once, a few or many times, or a class if the clone is expanded.

.	TRBV30	TRBD2	TRBJ2-7	TGTGCCTGGAGTGCGGGAGGGCCGTACGAGCAGTACTTC	CAWSAGGPYEQYF
few	TRBV11-3	TRBD2	TRBJ2-1	TGTGCCAGCAGCTTAGATAGGAGGGCTAGCGGGGCTTACAATGAGCAGTTCTTC	CASSLDRRASGAYNEQFF
.	TRBV12-3/TRBV12-4	.	TRBJ2-5	TGTGCCAGCACAGGGGGGGAGACCCAGTACTTC	CASTGGETQYF
.	TRBV7-9	.	TRBJ2-3	TGTGCCAGCAGCTTAGTGGGCAGCACAGATACGCAGTATTTT	CASSLVGSTDTQYF
.	TRBV7-9	TRBD1	TRBJ1-2	TGTGCCACCACGTACAACACTGACAGGGGGCATGGCTACACCTTC	CATTYNTDRGHGYTF
.	TRBV12-3/TRBV12-4	TRBD1	TRBJ1-4	TGTGCCAGCAGTCCGGGACAGAATGAAAAACTGTTTTTT	CASSPGQNEKLFF
.	TRBV7-6	.	TRBJ2-5	TGTGCCAGCAGCGGGCGGGATGCTAGGGTAGAGACCCAGTACTTC	CASSGRDARVETQYF
.	TRBV9	TRBD1	TRBJ1-6	TGTGCCAGCAGCGTCGGGACAGGGCAATCACCCCTCCACTTT	CASSVGTGQSPLHF
.	TRBV7-8	.	TRBJ2-7	TGTGCCAGCAGCGGCCCGGGCGAGCAGTACTTC	CASSGPGEQYF
.	TRBV6-5	.	TRBJ1-2	TGTGCCAGCACCCCAGCTGGCACAGGCGGTCGGGGCTACACCTTC	CASTPAGTGGRGYTF
.	TRBV6-5	.	TRBJ1-5	TGTGCCAGTAGACAGGTCCGTGGCAATCAGCCCCAGCATTTT	CASRQVRGNQPQHF
.	TRBV7-2	.	TRBJ1-4	TGTGCCAGCAGCTTAGTAGGGGGGGGAGAAAAACTGTTTTTT	CASSLVGGGEKLFF
.	TRBV12-3/TRBV12-4	.	TRBJ2-3	TGTGCCAGCGGGGGGAACACAGATACGCAGTATTTT	CASGGNTDTQYF
few	TRBV24-1	TRBD1	TRBJ1-2	TGTGCCACCAGTGATCCGGGACAGGTCTATGGCTACACCTTC	CATSDPGQVYGYTF
.	TRBV5-1	.	TRBJ1-1	TGCGCCAGCAGCGACCCACAGGGGAACACTGAAGCTTTCTTT	CASSDPQGNTEAFF
.	TRBV7-9	.	TRBJ2-3	TGTGCCAGCAGCGCGAATAGAGTAGATACGCAGTATTTT	CASSANRVDTQYF
.	TRBV7-9	TRBD1	TRBJ2-7	TGTGCCAGCAGCTTTTTCGGACAGGTTATCTCCTACGAGCAGTACTTC	CASSFFGQVISYEQYF
.	TRBV5-6	TRBD2	TRBJ2-1	TGTGCCAGCAGCCTACCCGGGGGGTCAGTGGGGTTAAATGAGCAGTTCTTC	CASSLPGGSVGLNEQFF
.	TRBV2	TRBD1	TRBJ1-1	TGTGCCAGCAGCATGGCAGGGGGCTCGGCTTTCTTT	CASSMAGGSAFF
.	TRBV6-7	TRBD1	TRBJ1-1	TGTGCCAGCAGTTACTCGGACAGGGGGCCCGTATGGAACACTGAAGCTTTCTTT	CASSYSDRGPVWNTEAFF
.	TRBV7-2	.	TRBJ1-2	TGTGCCAGCAGCTTGGGCTTGGGGGGAGCTAACTATGGCTACACCTTC	CASSLGLGGANYGYTF
.	TRBV27	TRBD1	TRBJ1-5	TGTGCCAGCAGTCCTACCGGGACAGGGTATAGCAATCAGCCCCAGCATTTT	CASSPTGTGYSNQPQHF
once	TRBV2	.	TRBJ2-5	TGTGCCAGCACTACCACTAGGGGGTACCAAGAGACCCAGTACTTC	CASTTTRGYQETQYF
few	TRBV19	TRBD1	TRBJ2-7	TGTGCCAGTAGTATGGGAGGCGGACAGGGGGGATACGAGCAGTACTTC	CASSMGGGQGGYEQYF